This T cell receptor (beta chain) was observed in a study of cytomegalovirus exposure and HLA in healthy donors. Overall study context: In a previous analysis, 100 million to 140 million unique TCR beta sequences were found from roughly 200 million T cells. Notes on the study in general: Highest at DRB1 and lowest at HLA-C, TCR association rates differed among HLA loci in a later analysis. Later work associated more than 15,000 TCR beta sequences with HLA alleles at 0.05 false discovery rate.

With 60 Vbeta and 13 Jbeta primers, the PCR was carried out. The table came from immunoSEQ multiplex PCR; TCRdb's copy has only in-frame clones and leaves some out. This repertoire shows roughly 140,000 clones, approximately 80% found once; its top ten account for roughly 4.7%. This clone was picked up a small number of times. Its antigen is unidentified. Germline values: CDR1 SGDLS, CDR2 YYNGEE. This CDR3 has 15 residues. With V trimmed by 0 bases and J by 4 bases, 6 bases remained unmatched. The chain is built from TRBV9 and TRBJ2-7, with 8 bases identical to TRBD1. The receptor comes from a male donor in good health and CMV-seronegative. Input material: PBMCs. CDR3 in amino acids: CASSVDGTGQYEQYF. DNA for the CDR3: TGTGCCAGCAGCGTAGACGGGACAGGTCAATACGAGCAGTACTTC.